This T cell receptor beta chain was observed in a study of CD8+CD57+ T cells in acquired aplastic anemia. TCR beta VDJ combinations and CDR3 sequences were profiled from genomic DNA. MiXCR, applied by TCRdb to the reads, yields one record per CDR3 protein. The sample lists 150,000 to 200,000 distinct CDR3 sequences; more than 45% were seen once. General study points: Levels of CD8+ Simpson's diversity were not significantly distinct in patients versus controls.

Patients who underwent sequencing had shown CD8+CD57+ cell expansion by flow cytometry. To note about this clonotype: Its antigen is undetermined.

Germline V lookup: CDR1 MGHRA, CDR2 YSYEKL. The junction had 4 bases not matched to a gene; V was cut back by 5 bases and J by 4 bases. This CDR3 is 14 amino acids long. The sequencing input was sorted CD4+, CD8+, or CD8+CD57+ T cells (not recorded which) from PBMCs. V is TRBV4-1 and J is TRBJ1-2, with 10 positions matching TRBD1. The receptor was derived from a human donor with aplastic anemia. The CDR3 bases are TGCGCCAGCAGCGGACAGGGGGATGGCTATGGCTACACCTTC. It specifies CASSGQGDGYGYTF.